This is a list of T cell receptor beta chains from one sample in a study of cytomegalovirus exposure and HLA in healthy donors. Using immunoSEQ multiplex PCR, the repertoire was profiled, and TCRdb retains in-frame clones only, with some absent. The sample carries 150,000 to 200,000 clones, 65% to 90% recorded once. The material sequenced was PBMCs. All receptors derive from a woman in her 50s in good health and CMV-seronegative. CDR3s include the opening cysteine and the closing phenylalanine or tryptophan. Each record gives: CDR3 DNA, CDR3 protein, J gene, V gene, D gene, clone size. A D gene is named only where the DNA matches it firmly. Not all rows give a size; the values are once, few, many and, for expanded clones, a class.

TGTGCCAGCAGTGAAGTTGGGACAGGGCCCCGTGGCATTCAGTACTTC | CASSEVGTGPRGIQYF | TRBJ2-4 | TRBV6-1 | TRBD1 | .
TGTGCCAGTAGTAGCGGGGGGGCCTACAATGAGCAGTTCTTC | CASSSGGAYNEQFF | TRBJ2-1 | TRBV19 | TRBD2 | .
TGTGCCAGCGGGGTTCCTAGCGGTAACGGCGAGCAGTACTTC | CASGVPSGNGEQYF | TRBJ2-7 | TRBV21-1 | . | .
TGTGCCAGCAGACAGGGATGGGCCTTAAGCTCCTACGAGCAGTACTTC | CASRQGWALSSYEQYF | TRBJ2-7 | TRBV7-2 | . | .
TGTGCCAGCAGTCCCGGGACAGGGGGTAGGTGGGCTTTCTTT | CASSPGTGGRWAFF | TRBJ1-1 | TRBV28 | TRBD1 | .
TGTGCCAGCAGCCCGGGAGGGAGGTTGAACACTGAAGCTTTCTTT | CASSPGGRLNTEAFF | TRBJ1-1 | TRBV14 | . | .
TGTGCCAGCAGCCGAAAGGGACAGAGTGAAAAACTGTTTTTT | CASSRKGQSEKLFF | TRBJ1-4 | TRBV7-2 | TRBD1 | .
TGCGCCAGCAGCTTAGTAGCGGGAGGGAGCAATGAGCAGTTCTTC | CASSLVAGGSNEQFF | TRBJ2-1 | TRBV5-1 | TRBD2 | .
TGTGCCAGCAGTTTATTGGGGAGCTCCTACAATGAGCAGTTCTTC | CASSLLGSSYNEQFF | TRBJ2-1 | TRBV28 | . | .
TGTGCCAGCAGCTTATACGGGAGCGGTCATACGCAGTATTTT | CASSLYGSGHTQYF | TRBJ2-3 | TRBV5-6 | . | .
TGTGCCAGTAAGGGGGGGCAGGCAACTAATGAAAAACTGTTTTTT | CASKGGQATNEKLFF | TRBJ1-4 | TRBV19 | . | .
TGCAGCGCCCAGGTGTCTGGGGGCTACGAGCAGTACTTC | CSAQVSGGYEQYF | TRBJ2-7 | TRBV29-1 | . | once
TGTGCCAGCAGGGAGGTTTTGGGGTCAGCCGACATTCTCTTT | CASREVLGSADILF | TRBJ1-1 | TRBV6-4 | . | .
TGTGCCAGCAGAGAGGGGGTTAGCGGGAGGGCCATGGGTGAGCAGTTCTTC | CASREGVSGRAMGEQFF | TRBJ2-1 | TRBV2 | TRBD2 | once
TGTGCCAGCAGCTTTTTCTCCGGGACAGGGGGCTCTGGGGCCAACGTCCTGACTTTC | CASSFFSGTGGSGANVLTF | TRBJ2-6 | TRBV7-2 | TRBD1 | few
TGTGCCAGTATTGATGGGGGCGCTGGAAACACCATATATTTT | CASIDGGAGNTIYF | TRBJ1-3 | TRBV19 | . | once
TGTGCCAGCTCACGGATAGCCACAGATACGCAGTATTTT | CASSRIATDTQYF | TRBJ2-3 | TRBV18 | . | once
TGTGCCAGCAGTGAAATCTCTAGCGGGGGCCTCGGGGGCCAGTACTTC | CASSEISSGGLGGQYF | TRBJ2-5 | TRBV6-1 | TRBD2 | .
TGTGCCAGCAGCTTAGCCTACGGGACCTACGAGCAGTACTTC | CASSLAYGTYEQYF | TRBJ2-7 | TRBV7-2 | . | .
TGTGCCACCAGCAGGGGCCGGACAGGGGCAACTAATGAAAAACTGTTTTTT | CATSRGRTGATNEKLFF | TRBJ1-4 | TRBV15 | TRBD1 | .
TGTGCCAGCAGGGAGCCGACTAATGAAAAACTGTTTTTT | CASREPTNEKLFF | TRBJ1-4 | TRBV6-1 | . | .
TGTGCCAGCAGCTTAAGAACCGGGGAGACCCAGTACTTC | CASSLRTGETQYF | TRBJ2-5 | TRBV7-9 | . | .
TGTGCCAGCAGTTTAAGGGGGAGGGTCAGCAATCAGCCCCAGCATTTT | CASSLRGRVSNQPQHF | TRBJ1-5 | TRBV28 | . | .
TGCGCCAGCAGTGAGTCGATCGGGGTGAACACCGGGGAGCTGTTTTTT | CASSESIGVNTGELFF | TRBJ2-2 | TRBV10-1 | . | .
TGTGCCAGCAGTCCCCAGGGTTTGGCAACTAATGAAAAACTGTTTTTT | CASSPQGLATNEKLFF | TRBJ1-4 | TRBV2 | . | .
TGTGCCAGCAGCCCCCGGACAGGAGGCTATGGCTACACCTTC | CASSPRTGGYGYTF | TRBJ1-2 | TRBV7-6 | TRBD1 | .
TGTGCCAGCAGCCAAGACCGACAGGTTTCTAGCAATCAGCCCCAGCATTTT | CASSQDRQVSSNQPQHF | TRBJ1-5 | TRBV4-2 | . | .
TGTGCCAGCAGCCCAGAACAGGGAAGCACAGATACGCAGTATTTT | CASSPEQGSTDTQYF | TRBJ2-3 | TRBV27 | . | .
TGTGCCAGCAGTTTAGGACTAGCGGCCCTCCTCGATACGCAGTATTTT | CASSLGLAALLDTQYF | TRBJ2-3 | TRBV27 | TRBD2 | .
TGCGCCAGCAGCCAAGGCTATAGCGGGAGAAGCACAGATACGCAGTATTTT | CASSQGYSGRSTDTQYF | TRBJ2-3 | TRBV4-1 | TRBD2 | .
TGTGCCTGGAGTACAGGGTCAGGGGCCGACACCGGGGAGCTGTTTTTT | CAWSTGSGADTGELFF | TRBJ2-2 | TRBV30 | . | .
TGTGCCAGTAGTAGCGTGGACAGCAGGTTTGTGGAGACCCAGTACTTC | CASSSVDSRFVETQYF | TRBJ2-5 | TRBV19 | . | .
TGTGCCAGCGGGGGACAGAGTCCCTACGAGCAGTACTTC | CASGGQSPYEQYF | TRBJ2-7 | TRBV6-5 | TRBD1 | .
TGTGCCAGCAGCTTCTACGACGGAGGGGGGGAGCTGTTTTTT | CASSFYDGGGELFF | TRBJ2-2 | TRBV5-4 | . | once
TGCGCCAGCAGCCCGGGACAGATGGATACGCAGTATTTT | CASSPGQMDTQYF | TRBJ2-3 | TRBV4-1 | TRBD1 | .
TGCAGCGTTGTCTTCGGGGACAGGGATTACGAGCAGTACTTC | CSVVFGDRDYEQYF | TRBJ2-7 | TRBV29-1 | TRBD1 | .
TGTGCCAGCAGTTTGGCGGGACAGGTCATCGGGGAGCTGTTTTTT | CASSLAGQVIGELFF | TRBJ2-2 | TRBV28 | TRBD1 | .
TGTGCCAGCAGCGACAGGGCCCCGGGCGGGCCCCAGCATTTT | CASSDRAPGGPQHF | TRBJ1-5 | TRBV28 | TRBD1 | .
TGCGCCAGCAGCAAGGCCAGGGGCACCTTCTACGAGCAGTACTTC | CASSKARGTFYEQYF | TRBJ2-7 | TRBV5-1 | . | .
TGTGCCAGCAGGCCCCTGGGTAGCGGGGCCGCCTACGAGCAGTACTTC | CASRPLGSGAAYEQYF | TRBJ2-7 | TRBV27 | TRBD2 | .
TGTGCCAGCAGCCCCCAGATCGGGGGGCATCAGCCCCAGCATTTT | CASSPQIGGHQPQHF | TRBJ1-5 | TRBV7-2 | . | .
TGTGCCAGCAGAGCCGGGACAGAACCTTATAGCAATCAGCCCCAGCATTTT | CASRAGTEPYSNQPQHF | TRBJ1-5 | TRBV27 | TRBD1 | few
TGTGCCAGCAGCCCCGGGAGGGCGGGAGAGACCCAGTACTTC | CASSPGRAGETQYF | TRBJ2-5 | TRBV7-7 | TRBD2 | .